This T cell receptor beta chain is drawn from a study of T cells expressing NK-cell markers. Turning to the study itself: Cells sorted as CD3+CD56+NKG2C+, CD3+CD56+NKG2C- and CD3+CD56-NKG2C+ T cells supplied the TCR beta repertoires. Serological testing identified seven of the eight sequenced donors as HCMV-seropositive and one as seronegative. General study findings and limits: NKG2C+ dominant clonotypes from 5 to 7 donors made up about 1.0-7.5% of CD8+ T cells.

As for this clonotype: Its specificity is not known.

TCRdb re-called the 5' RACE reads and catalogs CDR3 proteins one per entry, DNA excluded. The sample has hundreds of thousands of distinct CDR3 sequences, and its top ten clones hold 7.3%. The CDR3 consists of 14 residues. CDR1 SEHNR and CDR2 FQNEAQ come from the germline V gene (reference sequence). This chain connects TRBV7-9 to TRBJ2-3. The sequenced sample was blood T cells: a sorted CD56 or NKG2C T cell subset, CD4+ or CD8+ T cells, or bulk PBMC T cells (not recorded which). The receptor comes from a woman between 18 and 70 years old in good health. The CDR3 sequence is CASSLGFGTDTQYF.